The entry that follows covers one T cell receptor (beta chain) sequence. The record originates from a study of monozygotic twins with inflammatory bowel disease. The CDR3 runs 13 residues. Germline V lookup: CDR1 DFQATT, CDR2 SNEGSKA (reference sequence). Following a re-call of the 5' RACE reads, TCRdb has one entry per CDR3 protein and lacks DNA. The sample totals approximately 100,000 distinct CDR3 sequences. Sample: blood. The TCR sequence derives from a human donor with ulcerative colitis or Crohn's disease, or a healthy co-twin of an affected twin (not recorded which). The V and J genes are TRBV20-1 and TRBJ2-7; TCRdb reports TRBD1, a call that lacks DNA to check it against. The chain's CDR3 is CSADGTGPNEQYF.